What follows are 14 T cell receptor beta chains derived from one specimen sequenced in a study of blood T cell repertoires in COVID-19. TCRdb keeps only in-frame clones here, not all; method: immunoSEQ multiplex PCR. The sample has a few hundred thousand clones, around nine tenths seen once. The specimen sequenced was peripheral blood. These receptor sequences come from a woman aged 60-70 years with COVID-19, enrolled during active disease.

The CDR3 sequence is CASSSKFMGTGGTDTQYF. The CDR3 DNA sequence: TGTGCCAGCAGCTCAAAATTTATGGGGACAGGGGGCACAGATACGCAGTATTTT. The rearrangement joins TRBV7-8 to TRBJ2-3, with 10 bases lining up with TRBD1. The CDR3 totals 18 residues. Germline V gene lookup returns CDR1 SGHVS and CDR2 FQNEAQ. With 4 bases clipped from V and 1 base from J, the junction kept 11 bases outside the gene matches.

This sequence joins TRBV18 and TRBJ2-7; 9 positions match TRBD1. The CDR3 is 14 residues long. The V gene end was trimmed by 4 bases and the J gene end by 5 bases; junction bases not matched to a gene: 6. The germline gives CDR1 KGHSH, CDR2 LQKENI. The DNA of the CDR3 is TGTGCCAGCTCACGCCGGGACAGGGACAACGAGCAGTACTTC. Protein sequence: CASSRRDRDNEQYF.

The chain links TRBV27 to TRBJ2-7; no clear D. The CDR3 is 11 amino acids. Germline V lookup: CDR1 MNHEY, CDR2 SMNVEV (reference sequence). Between the trimmed V and J ends, which lost 4 bases and 5 bases, there was a span of 6 bases. The chain's CDR3 is CASSSSHEQYF. The CDR3 nucleotides are TGTGCCAGCAGTTCGAGCCACGAGCAGTACTTC.

This clone was seen only once. This sequence joins TRBV4-2 and TRBJ2-1; D is possibly TRBD2 (6 bases). CDR3 length equals 14 residues. Germline CDR1 LGHNA, CDR2 YNFKEQ. Trimming took off 0 bases at V and 12 bases at J, with 15 bases between the two ends. Here the CDR3 reads CASSQERGRSVQFF. Written as DNA, the CDR3 is TGTGCCAGCAGCCAAGAGCGGGGAAGGTCTGTGCAGTTCTTC.

The chain carries TRBV7-2 and TRBJ1-1; 9 bases are shared with TRBD1. Germline V CDR1 and CDR2: SGHTA, FQGNSA. This CDR3 has 18 residues. V gave up 1 base and J gave up 0 bases; unmatched junction bases: 9. The CDR3 sequence: CASSLGYRGPTLNTEAFF. The DNA for the CDR3 is TGTGCCAGCAGCTTAGGCTACAGGGGGCCAACCTTGAACACTGAAGCTTTCTTT.

The rearrangement links TRBV6-2 or TRBV6-3 to TRBJ2-2, with 13 bases that match TRBD2. CDR3 length equals 19 residues. The V gene end was trimmed by 5 bases and the J gene end by 4 bases; junction bases not matched to a gene: 13. CDR1 MNHEY and CDR2 SVGEGT come from the germline V gene. Here the CDR3 DNA reads TGTGCCAGCAGTGGACACCAGACTAGCGGGAGGAGAGGCACCGGGGAGCTGTTTTTT. This translates into CASSGHQTSGRRGTGELFF.

The chain carries TRBV9 and TRBJ1-2; the D gene is possibly TRBD1 (6 bases). The V and J ends lost 0 bases and 8 bases respectively, with 11 bases between them. Looked up from germline, CDR1 is SGDLS and CDR2 is YYNGEE. The CDR3 spans 13 residues. The CDR3: CASSVARGNGYTF. Written as DNA, the CDR3 is TGTGCCAGCAGCGTAGCCAGGGGCAACGGCTACACCTTC.

The chain joins TRBV19 to TRBJ2-7, with 10 nucleotides matching TRBD1. The germline CDR1 and CDR2 sequences are LNHDA and SQIVND (reference sequence). V lost 3 bases, J lost 11 bases, and 10 bases stayed unmatched. There are 14 residues in the CDR3. The chain's CDR3 is CASSIWGGQGVEYF. DNA for the CDR3: TGTGCCAGTAGTATTTGGGGTGGACAGGGGGTTGAGTACTTC.

The J gene is TRBJ2-7, the V gene TRBV27; D remains unclear. The V gene lost 5 bases and the J gene lost 6 bases, with 14 bases spanning the gap. The germline V gene has CDR1 MNHEY and CDR2 SMNVEV (reference sequence). The CDR3 consists of 13 residues. CDR3: CASSAYASTEQYF. CDR3 coding DNA: TGTGCCAGCAGTGCTTACGCTAGTACCGAGCAGTACTTC.

This clone showed up just a few times. The chain links TRBV28 to TRBJ1-1, with D perhaps matching TRBD1 (6 bases). Germline CDR1 MDHEN, CDR2 SYDVKM. The CDR3 extends over 14 amino acids. The V end was cut by 2 bases, the J end by 4 bases, with 11 bases between. CDR3 DNA: TGTGCCAGCAGTTTACGAGGACAGAGCACTGAAGCTTTCTTT. Translating gives CASSLRGQSTEAFF.

The chain links TRBV5-1 to TRBJ1-4; 10 positions match TRBD1. The CDR3 is 14 residues long. With 4 bases clipped from V and 10 bases from J, the junction kept 7 bases outside the gene matches. Germline V gives CDR1 SGHRS, CDR2 YFSETQ. CDR3 nucleotides: TGCGCCAGCAGCATCGGACAGGGGGTTGGAAAACTGTTTTTT. It is translated as CASSIGQGVGKLFF.

The chain recombines TRBV7-2 with TRBJ2-2, with 8 bases lining up with TRBD2. The CDR3 has 16 residues. Trimming took 2 bases from V and 6 from J; bases not matched to a gene: 8. Germline CDR1 reads SGHTA; CDR2 reads FQGNSA. The CDR3 nucleotides read TGTGCCAGCAGCTTATTCGCACGGGGGGGCGCCGGGGAGCTGTTTTTT. Encoded protein: CASSLFARGGAGELFF.

This clone was detected once. The chain links TRBV19 to TRBJ1-5; D gene uncertain. The CDR3 totals 14 residues. The V gene lost 9 bases and the J gene lost 3 bases, with 15 bases spanning the gap. Germline CDR1 is LNHDA and CDR2 is SQIVND (reference sequence). The CDR3 DNA reads as TGTGCCAGCCTTGACACCCCGGCCAATCAGCCCCAGCATTTT. It encodes CASLDTPANQPQHF.

The chain links TRBV6-6 to TRBJ1-2; D is undetermined. This CDR3 has 15 residues. Germline loops: CDR1 MNHNY, CDR2 SVGAGI (reference sequence). V lost 0 bases and J 8 bases, leaving 16 bases between the germline ends. This CDR3 reads CASSYSVAVGGGYTF. The CDR3 DNA reads as TGTGCCAGCAGTTACTCGGTGGCTGTTGGAGGAGGCTACACCTTC.